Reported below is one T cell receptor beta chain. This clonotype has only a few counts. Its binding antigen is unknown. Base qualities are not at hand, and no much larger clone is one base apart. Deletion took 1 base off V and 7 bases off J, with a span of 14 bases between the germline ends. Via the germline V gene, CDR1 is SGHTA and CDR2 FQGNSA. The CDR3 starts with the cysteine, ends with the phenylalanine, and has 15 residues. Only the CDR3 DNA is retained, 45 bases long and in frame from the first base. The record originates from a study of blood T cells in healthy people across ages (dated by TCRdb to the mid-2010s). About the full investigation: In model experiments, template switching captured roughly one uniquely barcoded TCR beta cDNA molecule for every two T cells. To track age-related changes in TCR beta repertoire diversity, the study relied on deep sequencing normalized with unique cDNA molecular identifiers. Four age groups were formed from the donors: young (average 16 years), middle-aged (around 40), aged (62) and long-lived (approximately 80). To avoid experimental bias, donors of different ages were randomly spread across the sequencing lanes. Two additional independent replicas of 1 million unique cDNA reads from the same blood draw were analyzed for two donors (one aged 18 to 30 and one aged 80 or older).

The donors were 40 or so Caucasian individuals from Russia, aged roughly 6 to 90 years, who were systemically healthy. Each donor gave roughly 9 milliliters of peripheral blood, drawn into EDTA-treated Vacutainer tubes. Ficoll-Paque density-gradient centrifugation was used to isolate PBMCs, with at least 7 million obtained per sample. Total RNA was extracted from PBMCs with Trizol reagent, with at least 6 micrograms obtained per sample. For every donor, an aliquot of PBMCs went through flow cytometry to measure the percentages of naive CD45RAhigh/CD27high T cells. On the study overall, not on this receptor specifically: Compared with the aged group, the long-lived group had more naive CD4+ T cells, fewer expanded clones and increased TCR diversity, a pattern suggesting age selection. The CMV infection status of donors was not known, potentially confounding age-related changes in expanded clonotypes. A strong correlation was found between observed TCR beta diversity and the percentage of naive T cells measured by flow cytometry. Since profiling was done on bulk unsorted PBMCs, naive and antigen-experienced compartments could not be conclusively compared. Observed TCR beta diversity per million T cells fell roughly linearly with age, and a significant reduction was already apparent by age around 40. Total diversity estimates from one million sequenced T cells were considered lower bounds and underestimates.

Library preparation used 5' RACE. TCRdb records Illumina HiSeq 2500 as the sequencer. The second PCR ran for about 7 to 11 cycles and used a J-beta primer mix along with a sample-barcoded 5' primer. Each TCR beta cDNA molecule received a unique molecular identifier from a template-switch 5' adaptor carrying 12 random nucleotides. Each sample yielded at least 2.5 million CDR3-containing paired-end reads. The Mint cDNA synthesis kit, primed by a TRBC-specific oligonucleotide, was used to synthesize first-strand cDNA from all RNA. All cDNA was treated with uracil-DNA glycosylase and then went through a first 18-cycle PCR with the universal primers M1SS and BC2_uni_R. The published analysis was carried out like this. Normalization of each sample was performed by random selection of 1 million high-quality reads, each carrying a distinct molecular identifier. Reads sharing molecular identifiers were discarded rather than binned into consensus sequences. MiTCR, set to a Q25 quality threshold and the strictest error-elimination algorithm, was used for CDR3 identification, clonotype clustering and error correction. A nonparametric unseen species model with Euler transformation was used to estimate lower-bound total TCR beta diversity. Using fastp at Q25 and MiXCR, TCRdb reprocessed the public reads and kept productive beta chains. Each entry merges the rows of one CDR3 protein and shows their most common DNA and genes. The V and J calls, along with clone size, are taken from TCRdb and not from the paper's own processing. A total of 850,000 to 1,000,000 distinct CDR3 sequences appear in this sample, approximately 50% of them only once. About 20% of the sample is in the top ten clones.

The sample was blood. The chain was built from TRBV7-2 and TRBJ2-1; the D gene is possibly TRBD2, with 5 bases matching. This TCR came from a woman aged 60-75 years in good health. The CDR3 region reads CASSLGWGDVNEQFF. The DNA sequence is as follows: TGTGCCAGCAGCTTAGGATGGGGAGATGTTAATGAGCAGTTCTTC.